The present TCR beta chain was sequenced within a study of blood T cell repertoires in COVID-19. Profiling relied on immunoSEQ multiplex PCR, and the TCRdb table lists in-frame clones only, not all of them. Here the sample spans about 230,000 clones, approximately 84% being singletons. V dropped 1 base and J dropped 5; count of bases not matched to a gene: 11. The CDR3 is 17 residues long. From germline, CDR1 is SGHVS and CDR2 FQNEAQ. Sequenced: peripheral blood. V usage is TRBV7-8 and J usage is TRBJ1-5; TRBD1 aligns across 7 bases. This clonotype was sampled from a man aged 40-49 years with acute or convalescent COVID-19. The CDR3 sequence is CASSLGTGGRVDQPQHF. Written as DNA, the CDR3 is TGTGCCAGCAGCTTAGGGACAGGCGGTCGGGTGGATCAGCCCCAGCATTTT. The full variable domain, rest sourced from reference TRBV7-8 and TRBJ1-5, is GAGVSQSPRYKVAKRGQDVALRCDPISGHVSLFWYQQALGQGPEFLTYFQNEAQLDKSGLPSDRFFAERPEGSVSTLKIQRTQQEDSAVYLCASSLGTGGRVDQPQHFGDGTRLSIL.